The rows below give T cell receptor beta chains drawn from one sample of a study of CD8+CD57+ T cells in acquired aplastic anemia. TCRdb reprocessed the reads via MiXCR and lists one record per CDR3 protein. The data show 200,000 to 250,000 distinct CDR3 sequences, 34% seen once. Material: sorted CD4+, CD8+, or CD8+CD57+ T cells (not recorded which) from PBMCs. Receptors originate from a human donor in good health, serving as a control. The CDR3 runs from the conserved cysteine through the conserved F or W. Fields, in order: J gene, V gene, D gene, clone size, CDR3 DNA, CDR3 protein. The D gene is left open where the match is weak. The size entry is marked missing in some rows and otherwise reads once, few, many or a size class.

TRBJ1-2,TRBV20-1,NA,once,TGCAGTGCTAGAGATCTGAGGGGCTATGGCTACACCTTC,CSARDLRGYGYTF
TRBJ1-5,TRBV7-8,NA,many,TGTGCCAGCAGCCGACGGAGCGGGACGAGCAATCAGCCCCAGCATTTT,CASSRRSGTSNQPQHF
TRBJ1-2,TRBV29-1,NA,few,TGCAGCGTTGATATCACAGGGCACTATGGCTACACCTTC,CSVDITGHYGYTF
TRBJ1-2,TRBV28,NA,once,TGTGCCAGCAGTTTGTTGGACTATGACTACACCTTC,CASSLLDYDYTF
TRBJ2-3,TRBV2,NA,many,TGTGCCAGCCTAGGACAGAACACAGATACGCAGTATTTT,CASLGQNTDTQYF
TRBJ2-1,TRBV12-3/TRBV12-4,NA,NA,TGTGCCAGCAGTTTAGTGCAGGGGAATAGGTATGTTTCCTACAATGAGCAGTTCTTC,CASSLVQGNRYVSYNEQFF
TRBJ1-2,TRBV7-9,NA,NA,TGTGCCAGCAGCTTAACGGGGAATCTTTACGGCTACACCTTC,CASSLTGNLYGYTF
TRBJ2-1,TRBV12-3/TRBV12-4,NA,many,TGTGCCAGCACCTATGCGGGGTCCAGGTCGTATGAGCAGTTCTTC,CASTYAGSRSYEQFF
TRBJ1-2,TRBV6-1,NA,many,TGTGCCAGCCGAAGGTCAGTCAACTATGGCTACACCTTC,CASRRSVNYGYTF
TRBJ2-4,TRBV27,NA,many,TGTGCCAGCAGCCGGGCCGGGACAGCCAAAAACATTCAGTACTTC,CASSRAGTAKNIQYF
TRBJ1-2,TRBV20-1,TRBD1,NA,TGCAGTGCCGGTAGGGACAGGGGGTTGATGAACTATGGCTACACCTTC,CSAGRDRGLMNYGYTF
TRBJ1-2,TRBV7-7,NA,NA,TGTGCCAGCAGCTTAGTGTTCGAGACATCGGACTATGGCTACACCTTC,CASSLVFETSDYGYTF
TRBJ1-1,TRBV20-1,NA,few,TGCAGTGCTAGAGAGTTTGGGGGACCGATGAACACTGAAGCTTTCTTT,CSAREFGGPMNTEAFF
TRBJ2-3,TRBV24-1,TRBD1,NA,TGTGCCACCAGTGATCCCCGGACAGGGGGAAACCTAAACCCAAGCACAGATACGCAGTATTTT,CATSDPRTGGNLNPSTDTQYF
TRBJ2-1,TRBV6-1,TRBD2,once,TGTGCCAGCCCGGGACTAGCGGGAGATCGCGGCAATGAGCAGTTCTTC,CASPGLAGDRGNEQFF
TRBJ1-1,TRBV2,NA,NA,TGTGCCAGCAGTGAAGCTAGGGAAGCTTTCTTT,CASSEAREAFF
TRBJ1-2,TRBV29-1,NA,many,TGCAGCGTAGTAAACCGGGATGGCTACACCTTC,CSVVNRDGYTF
TRBJ2-3,TRBV11-2,NA,NA,TGTGCCAGCAGCTTAGATGACCGGACTAGCACAGATACGCAGTATTTT,CASSLDDRTSTDTQYF
TRBJ2-7,TRBV19,NA,NA,TGTGCCAGTAGTATAGGGACAGAGCAGTACTTC,CASSIGTEQYF
TRBJ1-2,TRBV29-1,TRBD1,NA,TGCAGCGTTGAAGAAAAAGGGGGCACGGGCTACACCTTC,CSVEEKGGTGYTF
TRBJ2-3,TRBV10-1,NA,NA,TGCGCCAGCAGTGATGGACAGCCCACAGATACGCAGTATTTT,CASSDGQPTDTQYF
TRBJ1-5,TRBV2,NA,many,TGTGCCAGCAGTGAATCAGGGGATCAGCCCCAGCATTTT,CASSESGDQPQHF
TRBJ1-6,TRBV7-9,TRBD1,many,TGTGCCAGCAGCTTAGTGCTGTCAGGGGGAAATTCACCCCTCCACTTT,CASSLVLSGGNSPLHF
TRBJ2-7,TRBV19,NA,many,TGTGCCAGTAGTAGACTAGCCGGGACAGGCTACGAGCAGTACTTC,CASSRLAGTGYEQYF
TRBJ1-2,TRBV29-1,TRBD1,once,TGCAGCGTTGATTTCGGGACAGACGACTATGGCTACACCTTC,CSVDFGTDDYGYTF
TRBJ1-2,TRBV15,TRBD1,once,TGTGCCACCAGCCAAGGACAGGGGGTGACGAACTATGGCTACACCTTC,CATSQGQGVTNYGYTF
TRBJ2-5,TRBV12-3/TRBV12-4,TRBD2,many,TGTGCCAGCAGTTCCCGACTAGCGGGAGGGGAGACCCAGTACTTC,CASSSRLAGGETQYF
TRBJ1-6,TRBV19,TRBD1,NA,TGTGCCAGTAGTGTAACCGGGACAGTGCGGAGATCACCCCTCCACTTT,CASSVTGTVRRSPLHF
TRBJ1-3,TRBV30,NA,NA,TGTGCCTGGAGTCGGCTATCTGGAAACACCATATATTTT,CAWSRLSGNTIYF
TRBJ1-2,TRBV29-1,NA,many,TGCAGCGTTGATGATTACTATGGCTACACCTTC,CSVDDYYGYTF
TRBJ2-7,TRBV12-5,NA,many,TGTGCTAGTGGTTCGACGAGAGGTAGCCGTGGCTCCTACGAGCAGTACTTC,CASGSTRGSRGSYEQYF
TRBJ1-1,TRBV12-3/TRBV12-4,NA,NA,TGTGCCAGCAGTTGGGGGCTTTCGAACACTGAAGCTTTCTTT,CASSWGLSNTEAFF
TRBJ1-1,TRBV11-2,NA,NA,TGTGCCGGCAGCTCATCTCGCGACAAGGGAACAAACACTGAAGCTTTCTTT,CAGSSSRDKGTNTEAFF
TRBJ1-2,TRBV20-1,TRBD1,NA,TGCAGTGCTAGAGAAACGACAGGGCCCTATTATGGCTACACCTTC,CSARETTGPYYGYTF
TRBJ2-7,TRBV24-1,TRBD2,many,TGTGCCACCAGTGAGGGAGGGTCTCGTATTTACGAGCAGTACTTC,CATSEGGSRIYEQYF
TRBJ2-2,TRBV19,NA,NA,TGTGCCAGTAGTACTGGGTGGGACAAATCCGGGGAGCTGTTTTTT,CASSTGWDKSGELFF
TRBJ1-2,TRBV29-1,NA,NA,TGCAGCGTAGGATCCGGGAGCGGCTACACCTTC,CSVGSGSGYTF
TRBJ1-1,TRBV24-1,NA,NA,TGTGCCACCAGGGGACGCACAGGTGAGAACACTGAAGCTTTCTTT,CATRGRTGENTEAFF
TRBJ1-2,TRBV2,NA,many,TGTGCCAGCACCACCCTCAGACGGGGCTATGGCTACACCTTC,CASTTLRRGYGYTF
TRBJ1-4,TRBV10-3,NA,many,TGTGCCACCTCCCCCCTGGGGACTAATGAAAAACTGTTTTTT,CATSPLGTNEKLFF
TRBJ2-3,TRBV20-1,TRBD2,many,TGCAGTGCTCAGCGGGAGGCAACAGATACGCAGTATTTT,CSAQREATDTQYF
TRBJ1-4,TRBV19,TRBD1,many,TGTGCCAGTAGTAGGACAGGGGCGATGGAAACAACTAATGAAAAACTGTTTTTT,CASSRTGAMETTNEKLFF
TRBJ2-2,TRBV7-3,NA,NA,TGTGCCAGCAGCTTAAATACTCTGCGTGCCGGGGAGCTGTTTTTT,CASSLNTLRAGELFF
TRBJ2-7,TRBV11-1,NA,few,TGTGCCAGCAGCTTTAAAATCTCTCGGGCTGACTCCTACGAGCAGTACTTC,CASSFKISRADSYEQYF
TRBJ2-3,TRBV5-1,TRBD2,few,TGCGCCAGCAGCTTGGGGGCTAGCGGGGGCACAGATACGCAGTATTTT,CASSLGASGGTDTQYF
TRBJ1-1,TRBV2,NA,few,TGTGCCGATACCGCCGGGGAGAAGACTGAAGCTTTCTTT,CADTAGEKTEAFF
TRBJ2-5,TRBV20-1,TRBD2,many,TGCAGTGCTAGAGGACTAGCGGGAGTTGGCGAGACCCAGTACTTC,CSARGLAGVGETQYF
TRBJ1-6,TRBV10-3,NA,many,TGTGCCATCAGCCGACAGCCACTTAATTCACCCCTCCACTTT,CAISRQPLNSPLHF
TRBJ1-1,TRBV7-9,TRBD1,NA,TGTGCCAGCAGTGCGACAGGGATGAACACTGAAGCTTTCTTT,CASSATGMNTEAFF
TRBJ1-2,TRBV19,NA,many,TGTGCCAGTAGTAGCGCTTATTGGCAGGGAGTCGAGTATGGCTACACCTTC,CASSSAYWQGVEYGYTF
TRBJ2-7,TRBV14,NA,NA,TGTAACCCCGACAAGTTAAACTACGAGCAGTACTTC,CNPDKLNYEQYF
TRBJ2-7,TRBV4-1,NA,NA,TGCGTCAGCAGCCAACTTGATATGGGATTCGTGAGGGCCGAGCAGTACTTC,CVSSQLDMGFVRAEQYF
TRBJ2-1,TRBV24-1,TRBD2,NA,TGTGCCCTTCGATGGGAGGGGAGAGGAGAGCAGTTCTTC,CALRWEGRGEQFF
TRBJ1-1,TRBV14,NA,NA,TGTGCCAGCAGCCAAGATAGATACCAGGACCCTGAAGCTTTCTTT,CASSQDRYQDPEAFF
TRBJ2-7,TRBV19,TRBD2,many,TGTGCCAGTAGTATCGAGCGGGGGTCCTACGAGCAGTACTTC,CASSIERGSYEQYF
TRBJ2-1,TRBV11-1,NA,NA,TGTGCCAGCAGCTTTTATTCCAGCTACAATGAGCAGTTCTTC,CASSFYSSYNEQFF
TRBJ1-4,TRBV11-1,NA,NA,TGTGCCAGCAGCCCTGGTATTAACGGGGGAACTAATGAAAAACTGTTTTTT,CASSPGINGGTNEKLFF
TRBJ1-2,TRBV27,TRBD1,NA,TGTGCCAGCAGTCCTAAACAGGGGGAAGGCTATGGCTACACCTTC,CASSPKQGEGYGYTF
TRBJ2-7,TRBV6-1,NA,few,TGTGCCAGCAGTGAAGCCGCATTATACTACGAGCAGTACTTC,CASSEAALYYEQYF
TRBJ2-7,TRBV5-1,TRBD1,many,TGCGCCAGCAGCCCACTCGGGCAGGGGGCTGGGGAGCAGTACTTC,CASSPLGQGAGEQYF